These 9 T cell receptor beta chains came from one sample sequenced in a study of cytomegalovirus exposure and HLA in healthy donors. A multiplex PCR was run with 60 Vbeta primers and 13 Jbeta primers. The repertoire was sequenced with immunoSEQ multiplex PCR; TCRdb's copy has only in-frame clones and lacks some. This sample contains about 34,000 clones. Sequenced sample: PBMCs. The receptors stem from a human donor in good health.

The chain is built from TRBV5-1 and TRBJ2-5, with TRBD2 matching over 14 bases. The V segment lost 4 bases and the J segment 4 bases; nucleotides outside the gene matches: 12. CDR1 and CDR2 (germline): SGHRS, YFSETQ. The CDR3 is 18 residues long. The CDR3 coding sequence is TGCGCCAGCAGCCAGGGACTAGCGGGGGTTGGAACTATAGAGACCCAGTACTTC. It codes for CASSQGLAGVGTIETQYF.

This sequence joins TRBV5-6 and TRBJ2-2; D is possibly TRBD1 (6 bases). Deletions cut 1 base from V and 2 bases from J, with 9 bases between. Germline CDR1 is SGHDT and CDR2 is YYEEEE. There are 15 residues in the CDR3. CDR3 in DNA: TGTGCCAGCAGCTTGTTTGGGACAAACACCGGGGAGCTGTTTTTT. Its translation: CASSLFGTNTGELFF.

V gene TRBV9 combines with J gene TRBJ1-1; maybe TRBD1 (5 bases). Per the germline V gene, CDR1 is SGDLS and CDR2 is YYNGEE. This CDR3 contains 14 residues. V lost 4 bases, J lost 0 bases, and 10 bases lay in between. CDR3 in DNA: TGTGCCAGCAGCTTAGGACACATGAACACTGAAGCTTTCTTT. This sequence encodes CASSLGHMNTEAFF.

The chain uses TRBV7-9 and TRBJ1-4; TRBD1 might be the D (5 bases). The CDR3 has 13 residues. Trimming took 4 bases from V and 5 from J, leaving 8 bases between them. CDR1 and CDR2 from the germline V gene are SEHNR and FQNEAQ (reference sequence). This chain's CDR3 is CASSSGGNEKLFF. CDR3 nucleotides: TGTGCCAGCAGCTCGGGGGGGAATGAAAAACTGTTTTTT.

The chain links TRBV14 to TRBJ1-1; the match to TRBD1 covers 7 bases. The CDR3 is 12 amino acids. From germline, CDR1 is SGHDN and CDR2 FVKESK. V shed 5 bases, J shed 11 bases, and the junction held 8 bases outside the gene matches. CDR3 coding DNA: TGTGCCAGCAGCTTGTCGACAGGGCTGGCTTTCTTT. Its protein product is CASSLSTGLAFF.

This chain uses TRBV28 with TRBJ2-7; D unresolved. Trimming removed 4 bases from V and 3 bases from J, with 16 bases in between. The CDR3 covers 15 residues. Germline loops: CDR1 MDHEN, CDR2 SYDVKM. CDR3 protein: CASSSSSQAVYEQYF. The CDR3 nucleotides read TGTGCCAGCAGTTCATCCTCTCAGGCTGTCTACGAGCAGTACTTC.

The chain employs TRBV19 and TRBJ2-7; 7 bases are shared with TRBD1. Germline CDR1 reads LNHDA; CDR2 reads SQIVND (reference sequence). Trimming took 4 bases from V and 3 from J; bases not matched to a gene: 9. CDR3 length equals 15 residues. For the CDR3, the DNA is TGTGCCAGTAGTACTCCCCGACAGGGAGACTACGAGCAGTACTTC. As protein: CASSTPRQGDYEQYF. Drawing the rest from reference TRBV19 and TRBJ2-7, the complete variable domain is DGGITQSPKYLFRKEGQNVTLSCEQNLNHDAMYWYRQDPGQGLRLIYYSQIVNDFQKGDIAEGYSVSREKKESFPLTVTSAQKNPTAFYLCASSTPRQGDYEQYFGPGTRLTVT.

The V call is TRBV27, the J call TRBJ1-1, with 9 bases aligning to TRBD1. The CDR3 has 13 residues. CDR1 is MNHEY and CDR2 is SMNVEV in the germline V gene (reference sequence). V dropped 4 bases and J dropped 3; count of bases not matched to a gene: 0. The CDR3 DNA is TGTGCCAGCAGTTGGACAGGGGACACTGAAGCTTTCTTT. Its protein product is CASSWTGDTEAFF.

The genes are TRBV19 and TRBJ1-1; D ambiguous. Per germline, CDR1 LNHDA and CDR2 SQIVND (reference sequence). Trimming shortened V by 6 bases and J by 1 base, and 6 bases separated the two germline ends. The CDR3 has 12 amino acids. The CDR3 nucleotides are TGTGCCAGTAGAACAGCGAACACTGAAGCTTTCTTT. Encoded protein: CASRTANTEAFF.